This T cell receptor (beta chain) was obtained from a study of cytomegalovirus exposure and HLA in healthy donors. Study-wide points: Productive rates of about 87% or about 30% were seen for most TCR beta V segments in an earlier analysis.

The CDR3 has 19 residues. Unmatched junction bases numbered 12, after V lost 8 bases and J lost 1 base. Germline values: CDR1 ENHRY, CDR2 SYGVKD. Use of 60 Vbeta and 13 Jbeta primers characterized the PCR. Libraries were prepared by immunoSEQ multiplex PCR; TCRdb keeps only in-frame clonotypes and omits some of them. The sample has roughly 180,000 clones; 80% to 90% are singletons. This clone was observed a handful of times. Its antigen is unknown. The specimen was PBMCs. This TCR derives from a man between 18 and 29 years old in good health and CMV-seropositive. The chain is built from TRBV10-3 and TRBJ2-3; TRBD2 aligns across 16 bases. In DNA, the CDR3 is TGTGCCATCGCGGGACTAGCGGGGGGGGCCTTTCTCCGCACAGATACGCAGTATTTT. Protein sequence: CAIAGLAGGAFLRTDTQYF.